This is a list of T cell receptor beta chains from one sample in a study of cytomegalovirus exposure and HLA in healthy donors. Using immunoSEQ multiplex PCR, the repertoire was profiled, and TCRdb retains in-frame clones only, with some absent. Of more than 65,000 clones detected, about 68% appear once; the ten largest clones hold 5.5% to 8%. Input material: PBMCs. The receptors were gathered from a woman aged 45-65 years in good health and CMV-seropositive. Both conserved end residues are trimmed from each CDR3.

>TRBJ1-5|TRBV2
ASSDQSRLQPQH
>TRBJ2-5|TRBV7-9
ASSLISETQY
>TRBJ2-3|TRBV11-2
ASSFNRGTDTQY
>TRBJ2-7|TRBV7-9
SSSPGTLGLSEQY
>TRBJ2-1|TRBV14
ASSRIPGQGDNEQF
>TRBJ1-3|TRBV10-3
AIRGGQGSGNTIY
>TRBJ1-5|TRBV6-5
ASSYSGTGGGQPQH
>TRBJ1-6|TRBV18
ASSPDRDVGSPLH
>TRBJ1-3|TRBV4-1
ASRGGQAGLSGNTIY
>TRBJ1-5|TRBV6-1
ASSETDRARQPQH
>TRBJ1-2|TRBV28
ATELSGEGYT
>TRBJ1-4|TRBV6-1
ASSASTGREKLF
>TRBJ1-1|TRBV11-1
ASSTGQGATAF
>TRBJ2-1|TRBV7-9
ASSLPGQGGFGEQF
>TRBJ2-1|TRBV7-6
ASSITSGGAGNEQF
>TRBJ1-1|TRBV9
ASSGGQGWNTEAF
>TRBJ1-2|TRBV5-1
ASSLATAGGYDDGYT
>TRBJ1-1|TRBV6-5
ASGQSTVNEAF
>TRBJ2-5|TRBV5-6
ASSLEQGLQETQY
>TRBJ2-1|TRBV13
ASSLASNSAPYNEQF
>TRBJ1-5|TRBV9
ASSVESGDQPQH
>TRBJ1-4|TRBV19
ASSEGLTPEKLF
>TRBJ1-5|TRBV4-1
ASSPSPIRQGLYQPQH
>TRBJ2-2|TRBV6-5
ASSPGTHTGELF
>TRBJ2-5|TRBV11-2
ASSPILGGETQY
>TRBJ1-2|TRBV6-5
ASRVAGDGYT
>TRBJ1-2|TRBV5-1
ASSLGGSYGYT
>TRBJ2-5|TRBV6-5
ASGDSQETQY
>TRBJ1-4|TRBV10-3
AIRGGPTNEKLF
>TRBJ2-5|TRBV5-3
ARSINRGRMEETQY
>TRBJ1-5|TRBV7-9
ASSSGGEQPQH
>TRBJ1-2|TRBV27
ASSPGGERGYT
>TRBJ2-3|TRBV6-8
ASSSPFSGGVESTDTQY
>TRBJ2-5|TRBV5-1
ASSLGASGGTETQY
>TRBJ1-6|TRBV10-2
ASSEGQGGSPLH
>TRBJ2-7|TRBV6-4
ARNRVYEQY
>TRBJ1-5|TRBV4-2
ASSQETGHRAQH
>TRBJ2-3|TRBV7-3
ASSSRGTSTDTQY
>TRBJ1-1|TRBV28
ATRDTQNTEAF
>TRBJ2-2|TRBV7-9
ASSLRVAGELF
>TRBJ1-6|TRBV7-9
ASSSVQGALNSPLH
>TRBJ2-3|TRBV9
ASSPGDTQY
>TRBJ2-1|TRBV19
ASTRDRGYNEQF
>TRBJ1-2|TRBV6-1
ASIGGTPTGEGYT
>TRBJ2-3|TRBV5-1
ASRRDLYTDTQY
>TRBJ2-3|TRBV7-3
ASSRLAERTDTQY
>TRBJ2-3|TRBV5-6
ASNLIVGTGVYTDTQY
>TRBJ1-6|TRBV13
ASRHRTGYNSPLH
>TRBJ1-2|TRBV2
ASIGQGKDYGYT
>TRBJ2-5|TRBV7-3
ASSLAPCLVNREETQY
>TRBJ1-1|TRBV10-3
AISEQGNEAF
>TRBJ2-7|TRBV2
ASSEEGQPPYEQY
>TRBJ1-5|TRBV2
ASSSDRGFQPQH
>TRBJ1-1|TRBV30
AWRFTGLSEAF